This T cell receptor (beta chain) emerged from a study of blood T cells in healthy people across ages. From germline, CDR1 is GTSNPN and CDR2 SVGIG (reference sequence). V was clipped by 7 bases and J by 8 bases, with 14 bases between them. CDR3 size: 11 residues. A second PCR, run for 7 to 11 cycles, used a sample-barcoded 5' primer plus a J-beta primer mix. Using its own MiXCR run on the 5' RACE reads, TCRdb lists one record per CDR3 protein. The profile shows some 860,000 distinct CDR3 sequences, approximately 53% of them singletons. The sequencing sample was made of blood. This TCR came from a man between 40 and 49 years old in good health. V and J are TRBV30 and TRBJ1-2; a weak D match, TRBD1 (6 bases). The chain's CDR3 is CAYPGEGGYTF. The CDR3 bases are TGTGCCTATCCAGGGGAAGGGGGCTACACCTTC.